Following are 19 T cell receptor beta chains from one sample sequenced in a study of blood T cells in healthy people across ages. Alongside a J-beta primer mix, a sample-barcoded 5' primer served in a second PCR lasting 7 to 11 cycles. TCRdb passed the 5' RACE reads through MiXCR, listing each CDR3 protein once. Of about 800,000 distinct CDR3 sequences in the sample, less than 60% were seen once. Input material: blood. These receptor sequences come from an elderly man in good health.

The V call is TRBV6-5, the J call TRBJ2-2; 9 bases align to TRBD2. V was clipped by 6 bases and J by 1 base; unmatched bases: 3. The CDR3 has 15 amino acids. CDR1 is MNHEY, CDR2 SVGAGI, per germline. The CDR3 DNA reads as TGTGCCAGCAGACCTAGCGGGGAGAACACCGGGGAGCTGTTTTTT. Its protein is CASRPSGENTGELFF.

The V call is TRBV7-9, the J call TRBJ2-3; the D is unclear. The CDR3 spans 12 residues. The ends were cut back, 5 bases at V and 2 bases at J, with 5 bases in the middle. The germline CDR1 and CDR2 sequences are SEHNR and FQNEAQ (reference sequence). CDR3 loop: CASSAITDTQYF. CDR3 DNA: TGTGCCAGCAGCGCAATCACAGATACGCAGTATTTT. Using reference TRBV7-9 and TRBJ2-3 for the parts outside the CDR3, the full variable domain is DTGVSQNPRHKITKRGQNVTFRCDPISEHNRLYWYRQTLGQGPEFLTYFQNEAQLEKSRLLSDRFSAERPKGSFSTLEIQRTEQGDSAMYLCASSAITDTQYFGPGTRLTVL.

The chain employs TRBV5-1 and TRBJ2-7; 7 bases align to TRBD2. V trimming: 1 base; J trimming: 2 bases; junction bases outside the gene matches: 6. CDR1 is SGHRS and CDR2 is YFSETQ in the germline V gene. CDR3 length: 15 residues. The CDR3 region is CASSLRLAGTYEQYF. DNA for the CDR3: TGCGCCAGCAGCTTGCGATTAGCGGGTACCTACGAGCAGTACTTC.

This clonotype was counted once. The chain uses TRBV6-6 and TRBJ1-2; TRBD1 is a possible D gene (6 bases). The CDR3 has 12 residues. The V end lost 6 bases, the J end lost 6 bases, and 11 bases lay between the germline ends. Germline V lookup: CDR1 MNHNY, CDR2 SVGAGI (reference sequence). The CDR3: CASRLTGNGYTF. The CDR3 DNA reads TGTGCCAGCAGACTGACAGGCAATGGCTACACCTTC.

This chain joins TRBV29-1 and TRBJ1-1; TRBD1 matches 7 bases. With 1 base clipped from V and 7 bases from J, the junction kept 9 bases outside the gene matches. Germline loops: CDR1 SQVTM, CDR2 ANQGSEA. The CDR3 consists of 14 residues. The CDR3 DNA sequence: TGCAGCGTTGAAGGGAAGACAGGGTCCCTTGAAGCTTTCTTT. Its translation: CSVEGKTGSLEAFF.

This chain links TRBV25-1 with TRBJ1-1; D is undetermined. Germline CDR1 reads MGHDK; CDR2 reads SYGVNS. Trimming removed 1 base at V and 6 bases at J, with 15 bases between. The CDR3 consists of 15 residues. The CDR3 bases are TGTGCCAGCAGTGAATCTAGGCTTGGAGGCGCTGAAGCTTTCTTT. This codes for CASSESRLGGAEAFF.

This sequence joins TRBV28 and TRBJ2-5, with D maybe TRBD1 (8 bases). Trimming shortened V by 4 bases and J by 5 bases, and 20 bases separated the two germline ends. The CDR3 spans 16 residues. The V gene's germline CDR1 is MDHEN and CDR2 SYDVKM. CDR3 nucleotide sequence: TGTGCCAGCAGTTCTACAGGGGGGGCCAATAGCGAGACCCAGTACTTC. This gives the protein CASSSTGGANSETQYF.

This CDR3 reads CASSFNGDLETQYF. For the CDR3, the DNA is TGTGCCAGCAGCTTTAATGGTGATTTAGAGACCCAGTACTTC. This sequence joins TRBV7-2 and TRBJ2-5; the D is unclear. V was clipped by 3 bases and J by 4 bases, with 12 bases between them. The CDR3 sequence is 14 residues long. Germline assignment: CDR1 SGHTA and CDR2 FQGNSA. The complete variable domain, with remaining parts taken from reference TRBV7-2 and TRBJ2-5, reads GAGVSQSPSNKVTEKGKDVELRCDPISGHTALYWYRQSLGQGLEFLIYFQGNSAPDKSGLPSDRFSAERTGGSVSTLTIQRTQQEDSAVYLCASSFNGDLETQYFGPGTRLLVL.

This rearrangement joins TRBV12-3 or TRBV12-4 to TRBJ2-5; 8 nucleotides align to TRBD2. CDR3 length: 12 amino acids. The V segment lost 7 bases and the J segment 4 bases; nucleotides outside the gene matches: 2. The CDR3 here is CASKTSGETQYF. The DNA for the CDR3 is TGTGCCAGCAAAACTAGCGGAGAGACCCAGTACTTC.

This clonotype was recorded at least ten times. The V call is TRBV7-2, the J call TRBJ2-4; TRBD2 matches at 10 bases. Germline assignment: CDR1 SGHTA and CDR2 FQGNSA. The CDR3 sequence is 16 residues long. Trimming took 2 bases from V and 6 from J; bases not matched to a gene: 7. As DNA, the CDR3 is TGTGCCAGCAGCTTATCTAGCGGGAGTGGGAGAAACATTCAGTACTTC. Translated: CASSLSSGSGRNIQYF. The full variable domain, completed using reference TRBV7-2 and TRBJ2-4, is GAGVSQSPSNKVTEKGKDVELRCDPISGHTALYWYRQSLGQGLEFLIYFQGNSAPDKSGLPSDRFSAERTGGSVSTLTIQRTQQEDSAVYLCASSLSSGSGRNIQYFGAGTRLSVL.

This clonotype was recorded many times. J is TRBJ2-3 and V is TRBV7-2; D unclear. Trimming cost V 4 bases and J 0 bases, with 14 bases left between them. Germline values: CDR1 SGHTA, CDR2 FQGNSA. The CDR3 covers 16 residues. CDR3 region: CASSSAHMASTDTQYF. CDR3 DNA: TGTGCCAGCAGCTCCGCGCACATGGCAAGCACAGATACGCAGTATTTT.

This chain links TRBV5-1 with TRBJ2-7; TRBD2 matches at 10 bases. The J segment lost 3 bases and the V segment lost 5 bases, leaving 5 bases of the junction unmatched. CDR1 is SGHRS, CDR2 YFSETQ, per germline. CDR3 size: 14 residues. The CDR3 sequence: CASRERTSGYEQYF. The CDR3 DNA follows: TGCGCCAGCAGGGAACGGACTAGCGGCTACGAGCAGTACTTC.

The chain combines TRBV29-1 with TRBJ1-1; 7 bases are shared with TRBD1. V gave up 5 bases and J gave up 0 bases; unmatched junction bases: 6. Germline V lookup: CDR1 SQVTM, CDR2 ANQGSEA. There are 14 residues in the CDR3. The CDR3 loop reads CSVQPGTVNTEAFF. The CDR3 DNA follows: TGCAGCGTTCAGCCCGGGACAGTGAACACTGAAGCTTTCTTT.

This clonotype has at least ten counts. The chain joins TRBV12-3 or TRBV12-4 to TRBJ1-6, with D unclear. The CDR3 extends over 13 amino acids. Trimming removed 1 base at V and 14 bases at J, with 12 bases between. CDR3 residues: CASSLGHPAALHF. The CDR3 nucleotides are TGTGCCAGCAGTTTAGGCCACCCGGCGGCCCTCCACTTT.

V usage is TRBV27 and J usage is TRBJ1-5; the D is unclear. V was pared by 4 bases and J by 4 bases, with 5 bases between. The germline gives CDR1 MNHEY, CDR2 SMNVEV (reference sequence). CDR3 length: 12 residues. The CDR3 reads CASSYINQPQHF. The CDR3 nucleotides are TGTGCCAGCAGTTACATTAATCAGCCCCAGCATTTT.

CDR3 sequence (DNA): TGTGCCACCCGGAGGGGGGTGTCCTACGAGCAGTACTTC. This gives the protein CATRRGVSYEQYF. V and J are TRBV12-3 or TRBV12-4 and TRBJ2-7, with D perhaps matching TRBD1 or TRBD2 (6 bases each). The CDR3 extends over 13 amino acids. V lost 10 bases and J lost 1, with 14 bases in between.

The chain uses TRBV25-1 and TRBJ2-6; 8 bases map to TRBD2. Losses at the gene ends were 8 bases for V and 0 bases for J; bases not matched to a gene: 9. The length of the CDR3 is 17 residues. Germline CDR1 is MGHDK and CDR2 is SYGVNS. The CDR3 DNA is TGTGCCAGCTCCATTAGCGGGGCAAGCTCTGGGGCCAACGTCCTGACTTTC. This encodes CASSISGASSGANVLTF.

This clonotype appeared once. This chain joins TRBV20-1 and TRBJ2-7, with a tentative D call TRBD2 (6 bases). The germline V gene has CDR1 DFQATT and CDR2 SNEGSKA (reference sequence). CDR3 length equals 16 residues. V lost 0 bases to trimming and J lost 0 bases, with 15 bases between them. This chain's CDR3 is CSARDRVRESSYEQYF. CDR3 DNA sequence: TGCAGTGCTAGAGATAGGGTTCGGGAGAGCTCCTACGAGCAGTACTTC.

The chain carries TRBV6-5 and TRBJ1-1, with a possible D match to TRBD1 (6 bases). The CDR3 totals 14 residues. Trimming pared 6 bases from V and 2 bases from J, leaving 13 bases between. From germline, CDR1 is MNHEY and CDR2 SVGAGI. The CDR3 protein is CASRPQGPNTEAFF. Written as DNA, the CDR3 is TGTGCCAGCAGGCCACAGGGCCCTAACACTGAAGCTTTCTTT.